This paragraph covers one T cell receptor beta chain sequence. The data stem from a study of blood T cell repertoires in COVID-19. Study details: Acute and convalescent COVID-19 specimens originated in the United States, Italy and Spain.

From germline, CDR1 is LNHDA and CDR2 SQIVND (reference sequence). The CDR3 runs to 15 residues. Trimming removed 5 bases from V and 2 bases from J; junction bases left unmatched: 7. Seattle cases were enrolled at active infection and followed longitudinally. Clones were read by immunoSEQ multiplex PCR, and TCRdb kept only the in-frame ones, dropping some. In the table there are some 350,000 clones, around 90% of which are singletons. This chain joins TRBV19 and TRBJ2-7, with TRBD1 identical over 9 bases. Sample: peripheral blood. This TCR was sampled from a woman younger than 45 with COVID-19, enrolled during active disease. CDR3 coding DNA: TGTGCCAGTAGTCTGGGGACAGGGAGTACCTACGAGCAGTACTTC. Its protein product is CASSLGTGSTYEQYF.